The following is a T cell receptor (beta chain) sequence with its context. The antigen remains undetermined. The sample comes from a study of T cells in Graves' hyperthyroidism and ophthalmopathy. Whole-study results and caveats: A model using 13 V-J features told ophthalmopathy apart from stable hyperthyroidism. Blood samples included most of the expanded thyroid clonotypes exceeding 0.001.

Between the trimmed V and J ends, which lost 5 bases and 0 bases, there was a span of 8 bases. The CDR3 is made up of 14 amino acids. Germline CDR1 reads MDHEN; CDR2 reads SYDVKM. The TCR beta CDR3 regions underwent amplification using RNA transcripts as the source. Researchers ran a first-round RT-PCR on the TCR CDR3 using the HTBI primer set. Each CDR3 protein gets one entry after TCRdb re-called the multiplex PCR reads with MiXCR. The profile shows 280,000 or so distinct CDR3 sequences, 13% to 15% of them singletons. Each patient was aged 18 to 65 and had newly diagnosed hyperthyroidism of under 2 months' duration. Exclusion followed for patients with uncontrolled infection, other autoimmune disease, pregnancy or lactation.

This chain joins TRBV28 and TRBJ1-3; D gene uncertain. The sample comprised blood. The TCR was taken from a woman between 50 and 59 years old with Graves' hyperthyroidism that later progressed to Graves' ophthalmopathy. CDR3 residues: CASSPTDSGNTIYF. The DNA for the CDR3 is TGTGCCAGCAGTCCAACAGACTCTGGAAACACCATATATTTT.